This TCR beta chain was sequenced in a study of CD8 T cells in ankylosing spondylitis. CDR1 and CDR2 (germline): SGHRS, YFSETQ. V trimming: 4 bases; J trimming: 4 bases; junction bases outside the gene matches: 7. This CDR3 region has 14 residues. One entry per CDR3 protein results from TCRdb running MiXCR on the 5' RACE reads. The table includes about 150,000 distinct CDR3 sequences, 25% to 35% detected once. Sample: synovial fluid, either unsorted or a sorted T cell fraction (not recorded which). This sequence originates from a male donor with ankylosing spondylitis. V is TRBV5-1 and J is TRBJ1-2, with 7 bases aligning to TRBD1. The CDR3 bases are TGCGCCAGCAGCGCATCCGGGACAGCCTATGGCTACACCTTC. Protein: CASSASGTAYGYTF.